The 3 T cell receptor beta chains reported below all come from one sample, sequenced in a study of memory CD4+ T cells and cytomegalovirus serostatus. Single viable CD3+CD4+CD8-CD45RO+ cells were sorted as the memory CD4+ T cells. Profiled with immunoSEQ multiplex PCR; TCRdb holds only in-frame clones, not every one. The sample lists 55,000 to 65,000 clones, roughly three quarters occurring once. Sequencing was done on a sample of memory CD4+ T cells from blood. These receptors were obtained from an adult in good health and CMV-seronegative.

This clone is a singleton in its sample. The chain links TRBV29-1 to TRBJ2-1, with 7 positions matching TRBD1. This CDR3 is 18 amino acids long. The V segment lost 5 bases and the J segment 0 bases; nucleotides outside the gene matches: 16. Germline V gene lookup returns CDR1 SQVTM and CDR2 ANQGSEA. CDR3 sequence (DNA): TGCAGCGTTTTGATGAGGGGGCCCAAGACCCGCTCCTACAATGAGCAGTTCTTC. Encoded protein: CSVLMRGPKTRSYNEQFF.

V is TRBV29-1 and J is TRBJ1-2; D perhaps matches TRBD1 (6 bases). The CDR3 has 14 residues. Trimming stripped 1 base from V and 4 bases from J, with 13 bases between. CDR1 and CDR2 from the germline V gene are SQVTM and ANQGSEA. The CDR3 DNA reads as TGCAGCGTTGAAGGTCGGGGGCAGAGCTATGGCTACACCTTC. Translation: CSVEGRGQSYGYTF.

In nucleotides, the CDR3 is TGCGCCAGCAGCTTGGCTACTTCGACAGACCCCACAGATACGCAGTATTTT. Translation: CASSLATSTDPTDTQYF. The J gene is TRBJ2-3, the V gene TRBV5-1; maybe TRBD1 (5 bases). CDR3 length: 17 residues. Deletions cut 0 bases from V and 2 bases from J, with 16 bases between. CDR1 SGHRS and CDR2 YFSETQ come from the germline V gene.